This entry lists 18 T cell receptor beta chains sequenced from one sample in a study of human T cells and chemical hapten exposure (dated by TCRdb to the early 2020s). The time point label, as the study defines it: patch test 1, 2 weeks after DPC sensitization. This sample's treatment or condition label indicates: therapeutic diphenylcyclopropenone sensitization with weekly scalp DPC. The library was built by means of RACE. Sequencing was carried out with a NextSeq 500. TCRdb took the public reads, trimmed them with fastp at Q25, ran MiXCR for clone calling and kept in-frame beta chains. Rows are unified per CDR3 protein, each entry keeping the most common DNA and genes. The sample table contains approximately 49,000 distinct CDR3 sequences; only one count was recorded for about 9% of them. The top ten constitute roughly 4% of the sample. The sequencing used whole blood, collected in connection with sensitization to the hapten diphenylcyclopropenone (DPC). These receptors were taken from a woman between 50 and 59 years old with alopecia areata. Some clones in this sample may be carry-over from other donors' samples.

The gene calls are TRBV30 and TRBJ1-2; D gene unclear. This CDR3 has 12 amino acids. V was trimmed by 0 bases and J by 3 bases, leaving 5 bases between them. Per the germline V gene, CDR1 is GTSNPN and CDR2 is SVGIG (reference sequence). CDR3 bases: TGTGCCTGGAGTGTAGGGCACTATGGCTACACCTTC. This sequence encodes CAWSVGHYGYTF. Variable domain in full (rest from reference TRBV30 and TRBJ1-2): SQTIHQWPATLVQPVGSPLSLECTVEGTSNPNLYWYRQAAGRGLQLLFYSVGIGQISSEVPQNLSASRPQDRQFILSSKKLLLSDSGFYLCAWSVGHYGYTFGSGTRLTVV.

This clonotype was recorded many times. The V call is TRBV20-1, the J call TRBJ1-1; 9 bases match TRBD1. Germline V gene sequence: CDR1 DFQATT, CDR2 SNEGSKA (reference sequence). CDR3 length: 13 amino acids. CDR3 sequence (DNA): TGCAGCCCTAGGGGACAGGGTCACACTGAAGCTTTCTTT. It codes for CSPRGQGHTEAFF.

The DNA for the CDR3 is TGTGCCACCAGCCCGGGACTAGAGAGGGTCCAGTTCTTC. This encodes CATSPGLERVQFF. This chain links TRBV2 with TRBJ2-1; 8 positions agree with TRBD2. The CDR3 runs to 13 residues. The germline V gene has CDR1 SNHLY and CDR2 FYNNEI. With 10 bases clipped from V and 13 bases from J, the junction kept 15 bases outside the gene matches.

This clonotype was detected a few times. This sequence joins TRBV5-1 and TRBJ1-1, with D perhaps TRBD1 (6 bases). The CDR3 covers 14 residues. Germline values: CDR1 SGHRS, CDR2 YFSETQ. Trimming removed 4 bases from V and 3 bases from J, with 13 bases in between. The CDR3 loop reads CASSLTGRDTEAFF. In DNA, the CDR3 is TGCGCCAGCAGCCTGACAGGTAGGGACACTGAAGCTTTCTTT.

This clonotype was detected many times. V is TRBV2 and J is TRBJ1-2; a weak D match, TRBD1 (6 bases). This CDR3 is built from 14 residues. CDR1 and CDR2 from the germline V gene are SNHLY and FYNNEI. Trimming removed 5 bases at V and 4 bases at J, with 14 bases between. CDR3 sequence reads: CASSTGRGAYGYTF. CDR3 bases: TGTGCCAGCAGTACAGGGAGAGGGGCCTATGGCTACACCTTC.

In this sample, this clonotype turned up many times. V gene TRBV20-1 combines with J gene TRBJ2-7; 11 bases are a match to TRBD1. The V gene end was trimmed by 6 bases and the J gene end by 1 base; junction bases not matched to a gene: 2. CDR1 is DFQATT and CDR2 is SNEGSKA in the germline V gene (reference sequence). This CDR3 contains 13 residues. Here the CDR3 reads CSAWDRGSYEQYF. In DNA, the CDR3 is TGCAGTGCATGGGACAGGGGGTCCTACGAGCAGTACTTC.

This clonotype was counted many times. The chain is built from TRBV7-9 and TRBJ2-2; 8 bases line up with TRBD1. CDR3 length equals 15 residues. CDR1 is SEHNR, CDR2 FQNEAQ, per germline (reference sequence). V lost 5 bases to trimming and J lost 0 bases; unmatched junction nucleotides: 2. Here the CDR3 DNA reads TGTGCCAGCAGCCCAGGGGGCCCGAACACCGGGGAGCTGTTTTTT. Encoded protein: CASSPGGPNTGELFF.

This clonotype was counted between two and nine times. J is TRBJ1-3 and V is TRBV5-1; D remains ambiguous. This CDR3 has 15 amino acids. CDR1 and CDR2 (germline): SGHRS, YFSETQ. The germline V and J ends were trimmed by 4 bases and 0 bases, with 11 bases remaining between them. The CDR3 here is CASSATQSSGNTIYF. The CDR3 bases are TGCGCCAGCAGCGCCACACAGAGCTCTGGAAACACCATATATTTT. Combining the CDR3 with reference TRBV5-1 and TRBJ1-3 gives the whole variable domain KAGVTQTPRYLIKTRGQQVTLSCSPISGHRSVSWYQQTPGQGLQFLFEYFSETQRNKGNFPGRFSGRQFSNSRSEMNVSTLELGDSALYLCASSATQSSGNTIYFGEGSWLTVV.

V and J are TRBV20-1 and TRBJ2-7; 12 bases are shared with TRBD2. The CDR3 consists of 14 residues. Germline V CDR1 and CDR2: DFQATT, SNEGSKA (reference sequence). After removal of 5 bases from V and 0 bases from J, the junction contained 2 bases not matched to a gene. The CDR3: CSAATSGSSYEQYF. Here the CDR3 DNA reads TGCAGTGCTGCGACTAGCGGGAGCTCCTACGAGCAGTACTTC.

This clonotype was recorded many times. This chain links TRBV4-3 with TRBJ1-1; TRBD1 matches at 10 bases. After removal of 4 bases from V and 10 bases from J, the junction contained 12 bases not matched to a gene. There are 15 residues in the CDR3. The germline CDR1 and CDR2 sequences are LGHNA and YSLEER. Here the CDR3 DNA reads TGCGCCAGCAGCCTCCAGACAGGGGGCCTCGACGGAGCTTTCTTT. It encodes CASSLQTGGLDGAFF.

The table lists this clonotype with many counts. This chain connects TRBV29-1 to TRBJ2-2; no reliable D call. Deletions cut 6 bases from V and 1 base from J, with 6 bases between. Per the germline V gene, CDR1 is SQVTM and CDR2 is ANQGSEA. CDR3 size: 12 residues. The CDR3 region has the DNA TGCAGCGTAAGTCTGAACACCGGGGAGCTGTTTTTT. It translates to CSVSLNTGELFF.

This sequence joins TRBV30 and TRBJ2-3, with D uncertain. Trimming took 1 base from V and 4 from J, leaving 9 bases between them. The germline V gene encodes CDR1 GTSNPN and CDR2 SVGIG (reference sequence). This CDR3 is built from 13 residues. CDR3 region: CAWSGSVADTQYF. CDR3 DNA sequence: TGTGCCTGGAGTGGCTCAGTAGCAGATACGCAGTATTTT.

This clonotype was observed a few times. The chain links TRBV5-1 to TRBJ2-7, with TRBD1 matching over 9 bases. The CDR3 spans 16 residues. Germline loops: CDR1 SGHRS, CDR2 YFSETQ. The V segment lost 2 bases and the J segment 3 bases; nucleotides outside the gene matches: 9. The CDR3 loop is CASSFAAGQGHYEQYF. CDR3 nucleotides: TGCGCCAGCAGCTTTGCAGCGGGACAGGGTCACTACGAGCAGTACTTC. Full variable domain (rest looked up from reference TRBV5-1 and TRBJ2-7): KAGVTQTPRYLIKTRGQQVTLSCSPISGHRSVSWYQQTPGQGLQFLFEYFSETQRNKGNFPGRFSGRQFSNSRSEMNVSTLELGDSALYLCASSFAAGQGHYEQYFGPGTRLTVT.

The chain is built from TRBV4-1 and TRBJ2-7, with 11 nucleotides matching TRBD2. In germline, CDR1 is MGHRA, CDR2 YSYEKL. This CDR3 region has 17 residues. V was pared by 4 bases and J by 5 bases, with 13 bases of the junction left unmatched. The CDR3 DNA follows: TGCGCCAGCAGCCGCATCCTTAGCGGGAGGGCCGGGAACGAGCAGTACTTC. The encoded protein is CASSRILSGRAGNEQYF.

This clonotype was seen repeatedly, ten times or more. The genes are TRBV12-5 and TRBJ1-2; 7 positions match TRBD1. CDR3 length: 13 residues. J was trimmed by 8 bases and V by 5 bases; bases with no gene match: 8. Per germline, CDR1 LGHNT and CDR2 FRNRAP. DNA of the CDR3: TGTGCTAGTGGTCCAGAGGGGGCTTACGGCTACACCTTC. Encoded protein: CASGPEGAYGYTF.

The V and J genes are TRBV3-1 and TRBJ2-1, with 13 nucleotides matching TRBD2. In germline, CDR1 is LGHDT, CDR2 YNNKEL (reference sequence). V gave up 5 bases and J gave up 14 bases; unmatched junction bases: 9. The CDR3 runs to 14 residues. Here the CDR3 reads CASSVGGTSGTKFF. The CDR3 DNA is TGTGCCAGCAGCGTGGGGGGGACTAGCGGGACTAAGTTCTTC.

This clonotype has more than one count but fewer than ten. The rearrangement uses TRBV3-1 and TRBJ1-5; D gene uncertain. Germline-derived CDR1 and CDR2 are LGHDT and YNNKEL (reference sequence). The V end lost 5 bases, the J end lost 2 bases, and 7 bases lay between the germline ends. This CDR3 contains 13 residues. For the CDR3, the DNA is TGTGCCAGCAGCTACGGGGGCAATCAGCCCCAGCATTTT. It translates to CASSYGGNQPQHF. The full variable domain, its missing parts supplied by reference TRBV3-1 and TRBJ1-5, is DTAVSQTPKYLVTQMGNDKSIKCEQNLGHDTMYWYKQDSKKFLKIMFSYNNKELIINETVPNRFSPKSPDKAHLNLHINSLELGDSAVYFCASSYGGNQPQHFGDGTRLSIL.

This clonotype came up a few times. J is TRBJ2-1 and V is TRBV30, with TRBD2 matching 9 bases. J gave up 7 bases and V 1 base, and 14 bases lay outside the gene matches. CDR1 and CDR2 from the germline V gene are GTSNPN and SVGIG (reference sequence). The CDR3 is 17 amino acids. In DNA, the CDR3 is TGTGCCTGGAGTGCAGCGGGAGGCTCCAGGGCGATTAATGAGCAGTTCTTC. Its translation: CAWSAAGGSRAINEQFF.